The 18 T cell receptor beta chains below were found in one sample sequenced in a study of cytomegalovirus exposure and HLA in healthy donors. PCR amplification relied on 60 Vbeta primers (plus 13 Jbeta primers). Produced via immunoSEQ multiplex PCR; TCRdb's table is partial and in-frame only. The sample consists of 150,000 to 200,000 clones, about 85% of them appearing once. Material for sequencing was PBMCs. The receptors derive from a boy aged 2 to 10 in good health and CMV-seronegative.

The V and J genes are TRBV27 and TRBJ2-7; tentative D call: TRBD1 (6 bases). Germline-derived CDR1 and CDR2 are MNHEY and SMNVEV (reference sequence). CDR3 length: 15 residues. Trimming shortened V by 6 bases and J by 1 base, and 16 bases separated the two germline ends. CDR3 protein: CASSPEGVLSYEQYF. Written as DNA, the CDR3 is TGTGCCAGCAGCCCAGAGGGGGTCCTATCCTACGAGCAGTACTTC.

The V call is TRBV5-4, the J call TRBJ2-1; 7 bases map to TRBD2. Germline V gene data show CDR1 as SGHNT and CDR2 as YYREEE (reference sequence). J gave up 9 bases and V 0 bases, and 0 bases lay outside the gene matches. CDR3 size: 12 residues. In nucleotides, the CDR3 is TGTGCCAGCAGCTTGGGGGAGGGTGAGCAGTTCTTC. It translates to CASSLGEGEQFF.

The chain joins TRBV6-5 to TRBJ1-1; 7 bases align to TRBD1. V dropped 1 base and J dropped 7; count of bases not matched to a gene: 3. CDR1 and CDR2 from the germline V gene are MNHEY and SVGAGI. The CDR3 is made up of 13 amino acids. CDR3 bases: TGTGCCAGCAGTTACTTAACAGGGGATGAAGCTTTCTTT. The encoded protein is CASSYLTGDEAFF.

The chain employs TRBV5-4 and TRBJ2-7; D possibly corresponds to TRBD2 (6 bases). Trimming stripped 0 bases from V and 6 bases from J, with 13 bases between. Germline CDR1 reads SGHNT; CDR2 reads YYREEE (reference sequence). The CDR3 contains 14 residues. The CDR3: CASSLGLGLVEQYF. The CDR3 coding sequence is TGTGCCAGCAGCTTGGGCCTGGGACTTGTCGAGCAGTACTTC.

This chain's CDR3 is CASSTSGSSYEQYF. DNA of the CDR3: TGTGCCAGTAGTACTAGCGGTAGCTCCTACGAGCAGTACTTC. The chain combines TRBV19 with TRBJ2-7; 7 nucleotides match TRBD2. From germline, CDR1 is LNHDA and CDR2 SQIVND (reference sequence). After removal of 4 bases from V and 0 bases from J, the junction contained 3 bases not matched to a gene. CDR3 length: 14 residues.

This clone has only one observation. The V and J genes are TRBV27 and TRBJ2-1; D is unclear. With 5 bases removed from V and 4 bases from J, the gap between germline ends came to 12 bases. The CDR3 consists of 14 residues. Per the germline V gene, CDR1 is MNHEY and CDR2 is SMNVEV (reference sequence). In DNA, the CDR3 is TGTGCCAGCAGTCCGCTAGGAAGTTACAATGAGCAGTTCTTC. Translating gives CASSPLGSYNEQFF.

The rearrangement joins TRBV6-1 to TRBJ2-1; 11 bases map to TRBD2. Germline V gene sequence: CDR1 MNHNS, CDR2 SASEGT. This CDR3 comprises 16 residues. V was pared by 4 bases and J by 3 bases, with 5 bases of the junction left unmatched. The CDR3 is CASSAQLAGVYNEQFF. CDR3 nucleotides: TGTGCCAGCAGTGCACAACTAGCGGGAGTCTACAATGAGCAGTTCTTC.

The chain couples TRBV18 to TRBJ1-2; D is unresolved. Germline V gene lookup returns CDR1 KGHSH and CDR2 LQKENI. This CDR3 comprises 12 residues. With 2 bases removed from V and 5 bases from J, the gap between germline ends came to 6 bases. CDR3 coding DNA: TGTGCCAGCTCACCAATCGGGTATGGCTACACCTTC. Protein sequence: CASSPIGYGYTF.

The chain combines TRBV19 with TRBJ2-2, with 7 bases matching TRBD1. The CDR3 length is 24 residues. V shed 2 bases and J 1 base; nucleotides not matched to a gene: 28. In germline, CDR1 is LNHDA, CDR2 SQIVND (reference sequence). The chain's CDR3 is CASSILQPWLPPDRVSLNTGELFF. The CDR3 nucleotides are TGTGCCAGTAGTATATTGCAACCATGGCTCCCCCCCGACAGGGTCTCCCTGAACACCGGGGAGCTGTTTTTT.

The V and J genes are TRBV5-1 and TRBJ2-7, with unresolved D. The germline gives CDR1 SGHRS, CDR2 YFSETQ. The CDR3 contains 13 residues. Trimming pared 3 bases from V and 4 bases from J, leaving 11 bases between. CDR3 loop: CASSSSARYEQYF. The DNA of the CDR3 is TGCGCCAGCAGCTCCAGCGCGCGTTACGAGCAGTACTTC.

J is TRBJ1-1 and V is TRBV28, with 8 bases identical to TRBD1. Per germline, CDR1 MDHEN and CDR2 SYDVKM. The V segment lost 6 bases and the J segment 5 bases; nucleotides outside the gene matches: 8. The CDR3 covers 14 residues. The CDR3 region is CASRPGGAGTEAFF. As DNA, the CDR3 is TGTGCCAGCAGGCCAGGGGGCGCGGGAACTGAAGCTTTCTTT.

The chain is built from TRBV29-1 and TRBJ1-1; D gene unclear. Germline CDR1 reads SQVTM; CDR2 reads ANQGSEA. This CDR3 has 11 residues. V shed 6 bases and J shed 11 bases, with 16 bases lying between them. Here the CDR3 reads CSVERAGIAFF. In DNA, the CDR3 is TGCAGCGTCGAAAGGGCCGGGATTGCTTTCTTT.

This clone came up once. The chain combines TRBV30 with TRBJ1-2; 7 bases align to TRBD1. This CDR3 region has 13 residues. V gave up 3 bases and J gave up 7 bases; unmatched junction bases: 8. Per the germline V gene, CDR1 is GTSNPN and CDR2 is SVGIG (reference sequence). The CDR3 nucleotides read TGTGCCTGGAGAGATTCCAACAGGGGTGGCTACACCTTC. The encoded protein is CAWRDSNRGGYTF.

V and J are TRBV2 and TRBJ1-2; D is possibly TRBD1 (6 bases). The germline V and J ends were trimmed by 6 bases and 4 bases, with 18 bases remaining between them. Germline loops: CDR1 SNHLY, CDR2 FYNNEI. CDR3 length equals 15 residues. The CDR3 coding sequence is TGTGCCAGCAGGGCGAACAGGGAGGGGAGCTATGGCTACACCTTC. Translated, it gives CASRANREGSYGYTF.

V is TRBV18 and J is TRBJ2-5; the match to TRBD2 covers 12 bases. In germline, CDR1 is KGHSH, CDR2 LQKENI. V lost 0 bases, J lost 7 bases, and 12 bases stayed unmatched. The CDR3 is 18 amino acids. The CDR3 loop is CASSPPEPTSGGWGTQYF. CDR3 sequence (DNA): TGTGCCAGCTCACCACCGGAGCCGACTAGCGGGGGCTGGGGGACCCAGTACTTC.

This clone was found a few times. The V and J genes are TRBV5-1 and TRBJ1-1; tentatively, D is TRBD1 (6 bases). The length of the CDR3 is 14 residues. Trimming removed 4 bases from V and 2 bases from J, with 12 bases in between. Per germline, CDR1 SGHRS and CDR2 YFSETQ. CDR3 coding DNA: TGCGCCAGCAGCACGACAGGTCCCAACACTGAAGCTTTCTTT. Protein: CASSTTGPNTEAFF.

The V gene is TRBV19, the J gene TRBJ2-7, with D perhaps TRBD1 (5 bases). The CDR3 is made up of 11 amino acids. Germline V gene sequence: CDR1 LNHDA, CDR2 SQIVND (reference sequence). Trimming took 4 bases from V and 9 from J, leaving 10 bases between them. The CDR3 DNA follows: TGTGCCAGTAGTACAGGGCAGGGGCAGTACTTC. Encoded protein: CASSTGQGQYF. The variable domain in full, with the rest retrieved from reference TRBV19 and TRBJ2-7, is DGGITQSPKYLFRKEGQNVTLSCEQNLNHDAMYWYRQDPGQGLRLIYYSQIVNDFQKGDIAEGYSVSREKKESFPLTVTSAQKNPTAFYLCASSTGQGQYFGPGTRLTVT.

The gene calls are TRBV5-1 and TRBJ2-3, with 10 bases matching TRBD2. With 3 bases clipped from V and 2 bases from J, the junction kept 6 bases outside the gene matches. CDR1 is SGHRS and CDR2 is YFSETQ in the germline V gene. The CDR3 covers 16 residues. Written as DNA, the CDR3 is TGCGCCAGCAGCTCGGGACTAGCGTTATCCACAGATACGCAGTATTTT. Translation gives CASSSGLALSTDTQYF.